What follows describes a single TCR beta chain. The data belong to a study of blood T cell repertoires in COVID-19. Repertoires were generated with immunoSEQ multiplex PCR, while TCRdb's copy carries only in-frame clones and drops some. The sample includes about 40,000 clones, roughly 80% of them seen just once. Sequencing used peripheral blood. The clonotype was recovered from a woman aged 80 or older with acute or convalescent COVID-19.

CDR3 loop: CASSEPGQGGQGQFF. In nucleotides, the CDR3 is TGTGCCAGCAGTGAACCGGGACAGGGCGGCCAGGGGCAGTTCTTC. The chain uses TRBV6-1 and TRBJ2-1; 9 bases align to TRBD1. The CDR3 has 15 amino acids. The V gene end was trimmed by 2 bases and the J gene end by 12 bases; junction bases not matched to a gene: 11. The V gene's germline CDR1 is MNHNS and CDR2 SASEGT.